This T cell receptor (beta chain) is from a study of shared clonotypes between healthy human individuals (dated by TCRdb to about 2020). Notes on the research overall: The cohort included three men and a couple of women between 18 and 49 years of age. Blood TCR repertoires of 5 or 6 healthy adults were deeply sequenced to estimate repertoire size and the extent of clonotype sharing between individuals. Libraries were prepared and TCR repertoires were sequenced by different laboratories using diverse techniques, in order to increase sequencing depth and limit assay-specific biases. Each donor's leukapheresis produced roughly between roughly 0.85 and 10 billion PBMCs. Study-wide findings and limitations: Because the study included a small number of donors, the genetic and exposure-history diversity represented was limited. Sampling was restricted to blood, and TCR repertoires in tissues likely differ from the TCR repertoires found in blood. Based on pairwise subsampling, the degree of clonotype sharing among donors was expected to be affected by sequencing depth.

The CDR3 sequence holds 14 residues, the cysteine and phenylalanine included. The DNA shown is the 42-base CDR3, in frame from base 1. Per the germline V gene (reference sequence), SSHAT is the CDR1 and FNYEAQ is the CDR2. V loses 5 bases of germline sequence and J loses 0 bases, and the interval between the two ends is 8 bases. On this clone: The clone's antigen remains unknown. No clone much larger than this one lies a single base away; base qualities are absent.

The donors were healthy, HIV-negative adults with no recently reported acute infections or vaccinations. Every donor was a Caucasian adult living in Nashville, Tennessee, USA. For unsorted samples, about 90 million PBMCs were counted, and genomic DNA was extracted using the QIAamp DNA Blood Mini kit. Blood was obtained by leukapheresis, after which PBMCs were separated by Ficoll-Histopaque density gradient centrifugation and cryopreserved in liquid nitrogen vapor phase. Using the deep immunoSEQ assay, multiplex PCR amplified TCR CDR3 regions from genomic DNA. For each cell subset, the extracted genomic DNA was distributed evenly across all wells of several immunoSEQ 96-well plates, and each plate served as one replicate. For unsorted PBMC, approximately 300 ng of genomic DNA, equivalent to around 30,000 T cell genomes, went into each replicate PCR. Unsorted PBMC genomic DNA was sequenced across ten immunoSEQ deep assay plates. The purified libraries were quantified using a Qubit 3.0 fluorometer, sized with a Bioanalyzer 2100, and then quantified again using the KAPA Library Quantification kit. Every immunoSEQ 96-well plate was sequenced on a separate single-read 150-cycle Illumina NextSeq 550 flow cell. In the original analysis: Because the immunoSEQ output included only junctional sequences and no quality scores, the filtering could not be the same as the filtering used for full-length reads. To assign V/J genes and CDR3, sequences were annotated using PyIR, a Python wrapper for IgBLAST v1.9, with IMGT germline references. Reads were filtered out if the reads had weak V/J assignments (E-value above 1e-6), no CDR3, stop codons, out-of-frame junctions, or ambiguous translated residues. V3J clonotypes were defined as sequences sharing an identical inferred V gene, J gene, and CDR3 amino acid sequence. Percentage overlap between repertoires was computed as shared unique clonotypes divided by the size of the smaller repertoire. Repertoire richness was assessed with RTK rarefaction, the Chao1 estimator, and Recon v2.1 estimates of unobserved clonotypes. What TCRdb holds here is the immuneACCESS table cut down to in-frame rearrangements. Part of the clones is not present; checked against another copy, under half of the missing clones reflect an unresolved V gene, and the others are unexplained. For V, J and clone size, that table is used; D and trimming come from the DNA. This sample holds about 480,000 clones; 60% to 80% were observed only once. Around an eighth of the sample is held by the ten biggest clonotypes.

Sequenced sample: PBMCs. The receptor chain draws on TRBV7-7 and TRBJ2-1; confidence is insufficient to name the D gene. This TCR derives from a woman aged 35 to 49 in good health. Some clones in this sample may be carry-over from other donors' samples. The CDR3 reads CASSPSSSYNEQFF. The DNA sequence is TGTGCCAGCAGCCCGTCTAGCTCCTACAATGAGCAGTTCTTC.